Shown below are 26 T cell receptor beta chains from a single sample sequenced in a study of blood T cells in healthy people across ages (dated by TCRdb to about 2015). The library was made by 5' RACE. TCRdb lists the instrument as Illumina HiSeq 2500. A second roughly 6 to 12 cycle PCR used a sample-barcoded 5' primer and a J-beta primer mix. TCRdb reworked the public reads: Q25 trimming with fastp, MiXCR clone assembly, productive beta chains retained. Identical CDR3 protein sequences are pooled into one entry, listed with their most common genes and DNA. This sample holds about 1,500,000 distinct CDR3 sequences; around 39% were observed only once. The ten largest clones capture approximately 7.9% of the sample. Sequenced sample: blood. Receptors were obtained from a woman aged 18 to 35 in good health.

This clonotype has more than one count but fewer than ten. The chain combines TRBV29-1 with TRBJ2-7; D unclear. V was clipped by 6 bases and J by 2 bases, with 17 bases between them. The CDR3 spans 14 residues. Germline lookup yields CDR1 SQVTM and CDR2 ANQGSEA. The CDR3 nucleotides are TGCAGCGTCCGAACGGCGCAGAGTACCTACGAGCAGTACTTC. This translates into CSVRTAQSTYEQYF.

This clonotype was seen only a few times. CDR3 sequence: CASSGVGYEQFF. DNA of the CDR3: TGTGCCAGCAGTGGAGTTGGGTATGAGCAGTTCTTC. The chain carries TRBV12-3 or TRBV12-4 and TRBJ2-1; D not certain. The V end lost 5 bases, the J end lost 8 bases, and 10 bases lay between the germline ends. The CDR3 contains 12 residues.

Here the CDR3 DNA reads TGTGCCAGCAGCCAAGTTGGGATTCGAAACACCGGGGAGCTGTTTTTT. Protein product: CASSQVGIRNTGELFF. This chain joins TRBV14 and TRBJ2-2; D not certain. The CDR3 runs to 16 residues. Per the germline V gene, CDR1 is SGHDN and CDR2 is FVKESK. V was pared by 1 base and J by 2 bases, with 11 bases between.

This clonotype was counted once. The chain is built from TRBV5-1 and TRBJ2-4; 7 bases agree with TRBD1. TRBJ2-7 explains the end of the DNA better; the J call may be wrong. Germline-derived CDR1 and CDR2 are SGHRS and YFSETQ. The CDR3 extends over 14 amino acids. The CDR3, as DNA: TGCGCCAGCAGCGCCGGGACAGTTCGTGACGAGCAGTACTTC. It codes for CASSAGTVRDEQYF.

This rearrangement joins TRBV11-2 to TRBJ2-6; D is unclear. In germline, CDR1 is SGHAT, CDR2 FQNNGV. The CDR3 has 18 amino acids. Trimming took 1 base from V and 0 from J, leaving 13 bases between them. The CDR3: CASSLVFDVSSGANVLTF. The CDR3 coding sequence is TGTGCCAGCAGCTTAGTATTCGACGTAAGCTCTGGGGCCAACGTCCTGACTTTC.

The sample holds one count of this clonotype. The J gene is TRBJ2-5, the V gene TRBV2, with 7 bases fitting TRBD2. Germline trimming cut 6 bases from V and 3 bases from J; bases unmatched to any gene: 19. The CDR3 runs 18 residues. The germline CDR1 and CDR2 sequences are SNHLY and FYNNEI. In DNA, the CDR3 is TGTGCCAGCAGCGCCGTTGTGTGGAGCGGGGAGACAAAAGAGACCCAGTACTTC. This encodes CASSAVVWSGETKETQYF.

In DNA form, the CDR3 reads TGTGCCAGCAGCTTAGTTGTCCTCAGGGATGGCACTGAAGCTTTCTTT. Translated, it gives CASSLVVLRDGTEAFF. The J gene is TRBJ1-1, the V gene TRBV7-2; a possible D gene is TRBD1 (5 bases). This CDR3 region has 16 residues. Germline CDR1 is SGHTA and CDR2 is FQGNSA. V dropped 1 base and J dropped 4 bases, with 16 bases sitting between them.

The chain joins TRBV10-3 to TRBJ1-1; D may be TRBD1 (5 bases). The CDR3 runs 14 residues. The germline V and J ends were trimmed by 5 bases and 1 base, with 11 bases remaining between them. Germline V gene lookup returns CDR1 ENHRY and CDR2 SYGVKD. The CDR3 loop is CAISNRDGNTEAFF. CDR3 nucleotides: TGTGCCATCAGTAACCGGGACGGGAACACTGAAGCTTTCTTT.

This clonotype was detected a few times. V and J are TRBV7-9 and TRBJ2-6; tentative D call: TRBD2 (5 bases). CDR1 is SEHNR and CDR2 is FQNEAQ in the germline V gene (reference sequence). The V gene lost 4 bases and the J gene lost 1 base, with 17 bases spanning the gap. This CDR3 spans 18 amino acids. The CDR3 loop reads CASSWAWESLSGANVLTF. CDR3 DNA: TGTGCCAGCAGCTGGGCCTGGGAGTCCTTATCTGGGGCCAACGTCCTGACTTTC.

This clonotype appeared a few times. Germline is not matched at one junction end, which may reflect a read error. The CDR3 sequence: CSVLGSYNEQFF. CDR3 DNA: TGTAGTGTACTTGGGTCCTACAATGAGCAGTTCTTC. The chain combines TRBV20-1 with TRBJ2-1; no firm D call. CDR3 size: 12 residues. Germline loops: CDR1 DFQATT, CDR2 SNEGSKA (reference sequence).

The chain carries TRBV19 and TRBJ2-5; D is unclear. CDR3 length: 12 residues. The germline V and J ends were trimmed by 2 bases and 7 bases, with 8 bases remaining between them. CDR1 LNHDA and CDR2 SQIVND come from the germline V gene (reference sequence). CDR3 amino acids: CASSIQSGTQYF. The CDR3 DNA follows: TGTGCCAGTAGTATACAGTCCGGGACCCAGTACTTC.

The genes are TRBV6-2 or TRBV6-3 and TRBJ2-3; 10 nucleotides align to TRBD2. Germline V CDR1 and CDR2: MNHEY, SVGEGT. The CDR3 extends over 14 amino acids. J gave up 6 bases and V 2 bases, and 2 bases lay outside the gene matches. The DNA of the CDR3 is TGTGCCAGCAGTTACGGGACTAGCGTTGATACGCAGTATTTT. It codes for CASSYGTSVDTQYF.

This sequence joins TRBV4-1 and TRBJ2-1, with a tentative D call TRBD1 (6 bases). Trimming pared 2 bases from V and 3 bases from J, leaving 17 bases between. From germline, CDR1 is MGHRA and CDR2 YSYEKL. This CDR3 spans 17 amino acids. The CDR3 here is CASSQSTGLLNYNEQFF. The DNA for the CDR3 is TGCGCCAGCAGCCAATCGACAGGTCTCCTTAACTACAATGAGCAGTTCTTC.

The chain carries TRBV9 and TRBJ2-2, with D perhaps TRBD2 (5 bases). This CDR3 has 16 amino acids. Looked up from germline, CDR1 is SGDLS and CDR2 is YYNGEE. V gave up 2 bases and J gave up 2 bases, with 13 bases separating them. The CDR3 nucleotides read TGTGCCAGCAGCGTGGACTCGGGCCCCAACACCGGGGAGCTGTTTTTT. It translates to CASSVDSGPNTGELFF.

In nucleotides, the CDR3 is TGCAGTGCTAGTAACAGGAAAGACTATGGCTACACCTTC. It yields the protein CSASNRKDYGYTF. This chain joins TRBV20-1 and TRBJ1-2, with a possible D match to TRBD1 (5 bases). This CDR3 is built from 13 residues. Germline values: CDR1 DFQATT, CDR2 SNEGSKA (reference sequence). Trimming cost V 3 bases and J 3 bases, with 11 bases left between them.

J is TRBJ2-1 and V is TRBV6-5, with 8 bases identical to TRBD2. The tail of the sequence fits TRBJ2-7 better, so the J call may be wrong. The germline V gene has CDR1 MNHEY and CDR2 SVGAGI. CDR3 length equals 18 residues. The CDR3 region has the DNA TGTGCCAGCAGTTACCGCACTAGCGGCACGAGCTCCTACAATGAGCAGTACTTC. Encoded protein: CASSYRTSGTSSYNEQYF.

The rearrangement joins TRBV24-1 to TRBJ2-1, with TRBD1 as a possible D gene (6 bases). Germline CDR1 and CDR2: KGHDR and SFDVKD. V was pared by 1 base and J by 7 bases, with 7 bases between. The CDR3 contains 13 residues. The chain's CDR3 is CATSDLRGNEQFF. The CDR3, as DNA: TGTGCCACCAGTGATTTAAGGGGGAATGAGCAGTTCTTC.

The chain links TRBV5-1 to TRBJ2-3; 13 positions agree with TRBD2. The CDR3 has 16 amino acids. Trimming cost V 0 bases and J 4 bases; bases outside gene matches: 2. CDR1 SGHRS and CDR2 YFSETQ come from the germline V gene. This chain's CDR3 is CASSLGTSGGSDTQYF. CDR3 bases: TGCGCCAGCAGCTTGGGGACTAGCGGGGGATCAGATACGCAGTATTTT.

The chain combines TRBV11-2 with TRBJ1-4; TRBD1 agrees at 10 bases. J lost 5 bases, V lost 9 bases, and 3 bases had no gene match. The CDR3 runs to 13 residues. Germline lookup yields CDR1 SGHAT and CDR2 FQNNGV. The CDR3 sequence: CASMGQGNEKLFF. For the CDR3, the DNA is TGTGCCAGTATGGGACAGGGGAATGAAAAACTGTTTTTT.

The CDR3 region is CASSSNRGKETQYF. The CDR3 coding sequence is TGTGCCAGCAGCTCAAACAGGGGAAAAGAGACCCAGTACTTC. V gene TRBV7-2 combines with J gene TRBJ2-5, with 7 bases aligning to TRBD1. V shed 4 bases and J 3 bases; nucleotides not matched to a gene: 5. The V gene's germline CDR1 is SGHTA and CDR2 FQGNSA. The CDR3 is 14 residues long.

This chain connects TRBV27 to TRBJ2-1; perhaps TRBD2 as D (7 bases). The CDR3 totals 16 residues. Germline CDR1 is MNHEY and CDR2 is SMNVEV (reference sequence). V lost 7 bases and J 8 bases, leaving 24 bases between the germline ends. CDR3 sequence reads: CASKGFVGGPEDEQFF. For the CDR3, the DNA is TGTGCCAGCAAGGGTTTCGTGGGGGGGCCTGAGGATGAGCAGTTCTTC.

This clonotype has a handful of counts. The V call is TRBV5-1, the J call TRBJ1-2; D gene unclear. CDR1 and CDR2 from the germline V gene are SGHRS and YFSETQ. The ends were cut back, 10 bases at V and 0 bases at J, with 13 bases in the middle. CDR3 size: 13 residues. CDR3 region: CARWAGANYGYTF. DNA of the CDR3: TGCGCCCGTTGGGCCGGGGCTAACTATGGCTACACCTTC.

The CDR3 DNA follows: TGTGCCAGCAGCGGTCCCCGGGGTACTGGAAACACCATATATTTT. It encodes CASSGPRGTGNTIYF. The V gene is TRBV7-9, the J gene TRBJ1-3; D not certain. The germline V and J ends were trimmed by 5 bases and 2 bases, with 13 bases remaining between them. Germline CDR1 SEHNR, CDR2 FQNEAQ (reference sequence). CDR3 length: 15 residues.

This rearrangement joins TRBV5-5 to TRBJ1-2; TRBD1 aligns across 8 bases. V trimming: 4 bases; J trimming: 6 bases; junction bases outside the gene matches: 14. The germline gives CDR1 SGHKS, CDR2 YYEKEE (reference sequence). CDR3 length: 16 residues. The CDR3 bases are TGTGCCAGCAGCCCGACGGACAGGGTACGTGCGGATGGCTACACCTTC. Translating it yields CASSPTDRVRADGYTF.

Only a few counts were recorded for this clonotype. The chain uses TRBV25-1 and TRBJ1-2; TRBD1 is a possible D gene (6 bases). The germline V gene encodes CDR1 MGHDK and CDR2 SYGVNS. The V and J ends lost 7 bases and 2 bases respectively, with 14 bases between them. The CDR3 consists of 14 residues. The CDR3, as DNA: TGTGCCAGCATCCCGGCAGGGGTAAACTATGGCTACACCTTC. Translating it yields CASIPAGVNYGYTF.

The chain uses TRBV5-1 and TRBJ2-1, with D maybe TRBD1 (6 bases). CDR1 and CDR2 (germline): SGHRS, YFSETQ. V lost 4 bases and J lost 7, with 15 bases in between. The CDR3 is 14 amino acids. The CDR3 bases are TGCGCCAGCAGCCTAGGACAGAGGGGGAATGAGCAGTTCTTC. It codes for CASSLGQRGNEQFF.